This T cell receptor (beta chain) was captured by sequencing in a study of control samples from healthy donors and cancer patients. Here immunoSEQ multiplex PCR was the method, and the copy in TCRdb shows in-frame clones only, minus some. The sample has over 200,000 clones, over 75% seen once. CDR3 size: 15 residues. CDR1 SGHNT and CDR2 YYREEE come from the germline V gene (reference sequence). With regard to this clone: At one end the junction does not follow the germline gene, possibly because of a read error.

Sequenced material: PBMCs. This sequence joins TRBV5-4 and TRBJ1-3; possible D gene TRBD1, 5 bases. The clonotype was recovered from a woman in her fifties or sixties with lung cancer. The CDR3 DNA sequence: TGTGCCAACAGCTTGGCCAAAACAGGCGGAAACACCATATATTTT. Translation gives CANSLAKTGGNTIYF.